These 21 T cell receptor beta chains share one sample of origin, sequenced in a study of identical twins. TCRdb called the 5' RACE reads again in MiXCR, with one record for every CDR3 protein. The data contain roughly 750,000 distinct CDR3 sequences, over 20% of them singletons. The same sample was also used in a study of T cells expressing NK-cell markers.

The sequenced sample consisted of PBMCs. The receptor source for this set is a woman between 18 and 29 years old in good health.

This chain joins TRBV27 and TRBJ2-6, with 9 bases matching TRBD1. After removal of 0 bases from V and 2 bases from J, the junction contained 11 bases not matched to a gene. Germline CDR1 is MNHEY and CDR2 is SMNVEV (reference sequence). CDR3 size: 20 residues. The CDR3 DNA reads TGTGCCAGCAGTTTATCGAACCTTCTACAGGGGGCGGCTGGGGCCAACGTCCTGACTTTC. Amino acid sequence: CASSLSNLLQGAAGANVLTF. Using reference TRBV27 and TRBJ2-6 for the parts outside the CDR3, the full variable domain is EAQVTQNPRYLITVTGKKLTVTCSQNMNHEYMSWYRQDPGLGLRQIYYSMNVEVTDKGDVPEGYKVSRKEKRNFPLILESPSPNQTSLYFCASSLSNLLQGAAGANVLTFGAGSRLTVL.

The chain employs TRBV15 and TRBJ2-3; D is uncertain. CDR3 length equals 12 residues. CDR1 and CDR2 from the germline V gene are LNHNV and YYDKDF (reference sequence). V was cut by 6 bases and J by 2 bases, with 6 bases left in between. CDR3 sequence: CATRGNTDTQYF. In DNA, the CDR3 is TGTGCCACCAGGGGGAACACAGATACGCAGTATTTT.

This rearrangement joins TRBV6-2 or TRBV6-3 to TRBJ1-5, with unresolved D. CDR3 size: 13 residues. Per the germline V gene, CDR1 is MNHEY and CDR2 is SVGEGT. V dropped 0 bases and J dropped 10 bases, with 10 bases sitting between them. This CDR3 is CASSYSPISPQHF. The CDR3 DNA is TGTGCCAGCAGTTACTCCCCAATCAGCCCCCAGCATTTT.

The table lists this clonotype with many counts. The chain uses TRBV5-1 and TRBJ2-2; D not certain. This CDR3 comprises 12 residues. V lost 4 bases and J 5 bases, leaving 6 bases between the germline ends. Germline-derived CDR1 and CDR2 are SGHRS and YFSETQ. CDR3 loop: CASSASTGELFF. Here the CDR3 DNA reads TGCGCCAGCAGCGCCTCAACCGGGGAGCTGTTTTTT.

The V and J genes are TRBV7-8 and TRBJ2-1; D is unclear. V lost 3 bases to trimming and J lost 12 bases, with 15 bases between them. The CDR3 is 13 amino acids. Germline-derived CDR1 and CDR2 are SGHVS and FQNEAQ. The CDR3 spells CASSFAGPPRQFF. The CDR3, as DNA: TGTGCCAGCAGCTTCGCCGGCCCCCCGAGGCAGTTCTTC.

J is TRBJ2-7 and V is TRBV5-1; D is ambiguous. Germline V CDR1 and CDR2: SGHRS, YFSETQ. The CDR3 has 14 amino acids. Trimming removed 0 bases at V and 7 bases at J, with 14 bases between. The CDR3 here is CASSLDTEDGEQYF. As DNA, the CDR3 is TGCGCCAGCAGCTTGGATACTGAGGACGGAGAGCAGTACTTC.

The chain recombines TRBV7-6 with TRBJ2-5, with TRBD1 identical over 8 bases. The junction had 7 bases not matched to a gene; V was cut back by 5 bases and J by 5 bases. This CDR3 has 14 residues. CDR1 is SGHVS and CDR2 is FNYEAQ in the germline V gene. CDR3: CASSTRTGRETQYF. The CDR3 nucleotides read TGTGCCAGCAGCACTCGGACAGGGAGGGAGACCCAGTACTTC.

The rearrangement joins TRBV20-1 to TRBJ1-1; D possibly corresponds to TRBD1 (5 bases). Between the trimmed V and J ends, which lost 8 bases and 0 bases, there was a span of 13 bases. This CDR3 region has 13 residues. The V gene's germline CDR1 is DFQATT and CDR2 SNEGSKA (reference sequence). CDR3 nucleotide sequence: TGCAGTCAACGGGGGACGGTGAACACTGAAGCTTTCTTT. Its translation: CSQRGTVNTEAFF.

At least ten counts were recorded for this clonotype. The rearrangement links TRBV20-1 to TRBJ2-2, with D uncertain. CDR3 size: 12 residues. Germline loops: CDR1 DFQATT, CDR2 SNEGSKA (reference sequence). V was trimmed by 7 bases and J by 4 bases, leaving 10 bases between them. As DNA, the CDR3 is TGCAGTGTAGCCCTTACCACCGGGGAGCTGTTTTTT. Translated, it gives CSVALTTGELFF.

This clonotype has more than one count but fewer than ten. This chain uses TRBV9 with TRBJ2-1, with TRBD2 identical over 10 bases. The CDR3 consists of 13 residues. Germline trimming cut 3 bases from V and 13 bases from J; bases unmatched to any gene: 7. CDR1 is SGDLS and CDR2 is YYNGEE in the germline V gene. CDR3 in amino acids: CASSGSGGIPQFF. The CDR3 nucleotides are TGTGCCAGCAGCGGTAGCGGGGGGATACCTCAGTTCTTC.

This clonotype was counted between two and nine times. The chain joins TRBV7-2 to TRBJ2-7; 12 bases agree with TRBD2. Trimming took 1 base from V and 9 from J; bases not matched to a gene: 4. This CDR3 contains 14 residues. Per the germline V gene, CDR1 is SGHTA and CDR2 is FQGNSA. The chain's CDR3 is CASSLDLAGGWQYF. For the CDR3, the DNA is TGTGCCAGCAGCTTAGATCTAGCGGGAGGGTGGCAGTACTTC.

This clonotype was found many times. The rearrangement links TRBV20-1 to TRBJ2-1, with D unclear. The germline V gene has CDR1 DFQATT and CDR2 SNEGSKA (reference sequence). V shed 5 bases and J shed 6 bases, with 17 bases lying between them. The CDR3 is 14 residues long. CDR3: CSADSTAPTNEQFF. The CDR3 region has the DNA TGCAGTGCTGATTCGACGGCCCCGACCAATGAGCAGTTCTTC.

A note on this clonotype: At one end the junction does not follow the germline gene, possibly because of a read error. V is TRBV7-6 and J is TRBJ2-7; tentative D call: TRBD2 (6 bases). Germline CDR1 and CDR2: SGHVS and FNYEAQ. The CDR3 runs 13 residues. CDR3 in amino acids: CASSNWDSHEQYF. The CDR3 region has the DNA TGTGCCAGCAGCAACTGGGACTCCCACGAGCAGTACTTC.

In its sample, this clonotype was seen many times. This sequence joins TRBV20-1 and TRBJ1-1; no clear D gene. Trimming took 1 base from V and 0 from J, leaving 6 bases between them. Germline lookup yields CDR1 DFQATT and CDR2 SNEGSKA (reference sequence). The CDR3 loop spans 13 amino acids. In DNA form, the CDR3 reads TGCAGTGCTAGAGGTCAGGTGAACACTGAAGCTTTCTTT. Its translation: CSARGQVNTEAFF.

This rearrangement joins TRBV12-3 or TRBV12-4 to TRBJ2-1; perhaps TRBD2 as D (6 bases). The CDR3 extends over 14 amino acids. V was cut by 6 bases and J by 7 bases, with 16 bases left in between. The DNA for the CDR3 is TGTGCCAGCAGCCCTGGGGGGAGTCGGAATGAGCAGTTCTTC. It yields the protein CASSPGGSRNEQFF.

The rearrangement joins TRBV4-3 to TRBJ2-7, with 9 bases aligning to TRBD2. With V trimmed by 5 bases and J by 0 bases, 5 bases remained unmatched. The germline CDR1 and CDR2 sequences are LGHNA and YSLEER. This CDR3 has 15 residues. CDR3 in amino acids: CASSWGLASSYEQYF. For the CDR3, the DNA is TGCGCCAGCAGCTGGGGACTAGCTTCCTCCTACGAGCAGTACTTC.

V and J are TRBV10-3 and TRBJ2-1; 11 bases are a match to TRBD2. The CDR3 spans 18 residues. The germline V gene has CDR1 ENHRY and CDR2 SYGVKD. With 2 bases clipped from V and 0 bases from J, the junction kept 6 bases outside the gene matches. The CDR3: CAISEASGGSSSYNEQFF. The CDR3 DNA follows: TGTGCCATCAGTGAGGCTAGCGGGGGGTCGAGCTCCTACAATGAGCAGTTCTTC.

This clonotype was seen more than once but under ten times. The chain employs TRBV12-3 or TRBV12-4 and TRBJ2-1; the D gene is possibly TRBD2 (6 bases). The CDR3 spans 11 residues. The V and J ends lost 6 bases and 12 bases respectively, with 12 bases between them. In DNA, the CDR3 is TGTGCCAGCAGGGAGGGGCTTGGGCAGTTCTTC. Translating gives CASREGLGQFF.

This chain joins TRBV6-2 or TRBV6-3 and TRBJ2-7, with 7 bases matching TRBD1. Trimming at V came to 7 bases and at J to 2 bases, leaving 26 bases not matched to a gene. The CDR3 totals 20 residues. The germline gives CDR1 MNHEY, CDR2 SVGEGT. CDR3 sequence (DNA): TGTGCCAGCAAGGGATGGACAGGAAGAGATGATAGCCGCTTTGCCTACGAGCAGTACTTC. Its protein product is CASKGWTGRDDSRFAYEQYF.

The genes are TRBV3-1 and TRBJ2-2, with a tentative D call TRBD2 (5 bases). V lost 1 base, J lost 1 base, and 10 bases lay in between. Germline CDR1 and CDR2: LGHDT and YNNKEL (reference sequence). The CDR3 has 16 residues. In DNA, the CDR3 is TGTGCCAGCAGCCAAGGCGGGCCTATGAACACCGGGGAGCTGTTTTTT. It is translated as CASSQGGPMNTGELFF.

This clonotype was observed a handful of times. The chain couples TRBV20-1 to TRBJ2-3; 8 bases map to TRBD2. The CDR3 extends over 14 amino acids. V shed 1 base, J shed 6 bases, and the junction held 6 bases outside the gene matches. Germline CDR1 reads DFQATT; CDR2 reads SNEGSKA (reference sequence). The DNA of the CDR3 is TGCAGTGCTAGAGTCGGAGCGGGGGCGGATACGCAGTATTTT. Encoded protein: CSARVGAGADTQYF.